Listed below are T cell receptor beta chains from one sample, sequenced in a study of blood T cell repertoires in COVID-19. Clones were read by immunoSEQ multiplex PCR, and TCRdb kept only the in-frame ones, dropping some. The sample includes around 220,000 clones, less than 90% of them seen just once. Material: peripheral blood. The source of these receptors is a man under 40 with active or convalescent COVID-19. Both conserved end residues are part of each CDR3. Fields, in order: CDR3 DNA, CDR3 protein, clone size, CDR3 length, J gene, V gene, D gene. A D gene is named only where the DNA matches it firmly. Size tells how often a clone was seen (once, few, many) or the class of an expanded clone, and some rows leave it out.

TGTGCCAGCAGTTACTCAGGGACAGGGCGGAGAAACACCATATATTTT,CASSYSGTGRRNTIYF,-,16,TRBJ1-3,TRBV6-2/TRBV6-3,TRBD1
TGTGCCATAGGCCCGCTAGGTGGCGATGAGCAGTTCTTC,CAIGPLGGDEQFF,few,13,TRBJ2-1,TRBV10-3,-
TGTGCCAGTAGTACAGCTGGGGCCAACGTCCTGACTTTC,CASSTAGANVLTF,-,13,TRBJ2-6,TRBV19,-
TGTGCCAGCAGCACCGGACAGGGGGCCCTTGAGCAGTTCTTC,CASSTGQGALEQFF,-,14,TRBJ2-1,TRBV7-6,TRBD1
TGTGCCAGCAGTTCAGGGGATAATTCACCCCTCCACTTT,CASSSGDNSPLHF,-,13,TRBJ1-6,TRBV12-3/TRBV12-4,-
TGTGCCACCAGCAGATGGGCTAGCGGGTTTTCAGACATTCAGTACTTC,CATSRWASGFSDIQYF,-,16,TRBJ2-4,TRBV15,TRBD2
TGTGCCAGCAGCCACGAGACAGGGGTAAATTCACCCCTCCACTTT,CASSHETGVNSPLHF,-,15,TRBJ1-6,TRBV3-1/TRBV3-2,TRBD1
TGCGCCAGCAGCCCGGTCGGTGACAGGTGGGATCCACCCCTCCACTTT,CASSPVGDRWDPPLHF,-,16,TRBJ1-6,TRBV5-1,-
TGTGCCAGCAGCTTAGGAGGGTTAGGATCTGGAAACACCATATATTTT,CASSLGGLGSGNTIYF,-,16,TRBJ1-3,TRBV7-2,-
TGTGCCAGCAGTCGAAGGTCCCTAGCGGGGGCTTTGAATGAGCAGTTCTTC,CASSRRSLAGALNEQFF,once,17,TRBJ2-1,TRBV27,TRBD2
TGCGCCAGCGCCTACGAGGGCGGGAGGGCCCGTGGGCAGTATTTT,CASAYEGGRARGQYF,-,15,TRBJ2-3,TRBV10-2,TRBD2
TGTGCCTGGTCCCGCCCTCCGACAGCTATCTATGGCTACACCTTC,CAWSRPPTAIYGYTF,-,15,TRBJ1-2,TRBV30,-
TGTGCCAGCGCGCCGGGGGCGGGAGTAGGGGATACGCAGTATTTT,CASAPGAGVGDTQYF,-,15,TRBJ2-3,TRBV19,-
TGTGCCAGCAGTTTACGGGGCGGGAGGGCGGTGTTAAGAGGTGAGCAGTTCTTC,CASSLRGGRAVLRGEQFF,-,18,TRBJ2-1,TRBV28,TRBD2
TGTGCCAGCAGTGACAGGTCCTACTATTCACCCCTCCACTTT,CASSDRSYYSPLHF,-,14,TRBJ1-6,TRBV2,-
TGCCCCAGCCGCCCCCTGGGGGGCTCCTATAATTCACCCCTCCACTTT,CPSRPLGGSYNSPLHF,few,16,TRBJ1-6,TRBV4-1,-
TGTGCCAGCAGTGGGGGACAGGGGCTTGAAAAACTGTTTTTT,CASSGGQGLEKLFF,few,14,TRBJ1-4,TRBV2,TRBD1
TGTGCCAGCAGTTCCGGGACTTGGAGTCCCGGGGAGCTGTTTTTT,CASSSGTWSPGELFF,once,15,TRBJ2-2,TRBV5-4,-
TGTGCCAGCAGCGGAGTTCTTTCACGCGTTCGCTATGGCTACACCTTC,CASSGVLSRVRYGYTF,-,16,TRBJ1-2,TRBV9,-
TGCGCCAGCAGTGAGTCGACTCTAGCGGGAGTATCCTACAATGAGCAGTTCTTC,CASSESTLAGVSYNEQFF,-,18,TRBJ2-1,TRBV10-2,TRBD2
TGTGCCACCGAGGATAAGGCGAACACAGATACGCAGTATTTT,CATEDKANTDTQYF,-,14,TRBJ2-3,TRBV24-1,-
TGTGCCAGCAGCCTGGACAGGGAGACCCAGTACTTC,CASSLDRETQYF,once,12,TRBJ2-5,TRBV6-5,TRBD1
TGCAGTGCTCTCCAGGGGTTAGGAGCTTTCTTT,CSALQGLGAFF,-,11,TRBJ1-1,TRBV20-1,-
TGTGCCAGCAGCCTAGACTTCGTGGATCTAGCCAAAAACATTCAGTACTTC,CASSLDFVDLAKNIQYF,-,17,TRBJ2-4,TRBV5-8,-
TGTGCCAGCAGCTTGAAGGGGACATCACCCCTCCACTTT,CASSLKGTSPLHF,-,13,TRBJ1-6,TRBV5-4,-
TGTGCCAGCAGTACCCCCTCTAGCGGGAGGGCCGGGGAGCTGTTTTTT,CASSTPSSGRAGELFF,-,16,TRBJ2-2,TRBV28,TRBD2
TGTGCCAGCAGCCCCGGTTTCGGTAGCGGGGGGAAGTACAATGAGCAGTTCTTC,CASSPGFGSGGKYNEQFF,-,18,TRBJ2-1,TRBV9,TRBD2
TGTGCCAGTGCCAACTTACAAGGTAGCAGTTTCAATCAGCCCCAGCATTTT,CASANLQGSSFNQPQHF,-,17,TRBJ1-5,TRBV19,-
TGCGCCAGCAGCTTGCGGGACAGCTCCTACAATGAGCAGTTCTTC,CASSLRDSSYNEQFF,-,15,TRBJ2-1,TRBV5-1,TRBD1
TGTGCCAGCAGTGAACAGTCTAATCAGCCCCAGCATTTT,CASSEQSNQPQHF,-,13,TRBJ1-5,TRBV6-1,-
TGTGCCAGCAGGAGGGCCGGGACAGGGGGTGAAAAACTGTTTTTT,CASRRAGTGGEKLFF,-,15,TRBJ1-4,TRBV2,TRBD1
TGCGCCAGCAGCTTGATAAGCGGTGCTGAAGCTTTCTTT,CASSLISGAEAFF,-,13,TRBJ1-1,TRBV5-1,-
TGCGCCAGCAGCCAAGATACCGGGACAGGGGTTCGCGGCTACACCTTC,CASSQDTGTGVRGYTF,-,16,TRBJ1-2,TRBV4-3,TRBD1
TGTGCCAGCAGACTGGGACTGCCAACTAATGAAAAACTGTTTTTT,CASRLGLPTNEKLFF,-,15,TRBJ1-4,TRBV5-5,-
TGCGCCAGCAGGGTGGGTGGGAGTACTGAAGCTTTCTTT,CASRVGGSTEAFF,-,13,TRBJ1-1,TRBV10-2,-
TGTGCCAGCAAGACAGGGGGCGCGGGGGATACGCAGTATTTT,CASKTGGAGDTQYF,-,14,TRBJ2-3,TRBV28,TRBD1
TGTGCCAGCTCACCAGGGCATTCCCCTTGGGATGAGCAGTTCTTC,CASSPGHSPWDEQFF,-,15,TRBJ2-1,TRBV18,-
TGCGCCAGCAGCGGGCAGGGAGGGTCCTACGAGCAGTACTTC,CASSGQGGSYEQYF,-,14,TRBJ2-7,TRBV5-1,TRBD2
TGTGCCACCAGCAGAGGGGGGACAGGGGGCAATGAGCAGTTCTTC,CATSRGGTGGNEQFF,-,15,TRBJ2-1,TRBV15,TRBD1
TGTGCCAGCAGCCTGGACAGGGCTCAGCCCCAGCATTTT,CASSLDRAQPQHF,-,13,TRBJ1-5,TRBV6-5,TRBD1
TGTGCCAGCAGCCAAGTCCAGGGGGCTTATTCACCCCTCCACTTT,CASSQVQGAYSPLHF,-,15,TRBJ1-6,TRBV3-1/TRBV3-2,TRBD1
TGCGCCAGCAGCCAGGACAGGACAGCTGGGGCCAACGTCCTGACTTTC,CASSQDRTAGANVLTF,-,16,TRBJ2-6,TRBV4-3,TRBD1
TGTGCCAGCAGCAAAGCTTTGGGACAGTATAGCAATCAGCCCCAGCATTTT,CASSKALGQYSNQPQHF,-,17,TRBJ1-5,TRBV21-1,-
TGTGCCAGCAGCTCCACAGGGCACGAGCAGTACTTC,CASSSTGHEQYF,-,12,TRBJ2-7,TRBV7-9,-
TGTGCCACCAGTGAAGGGCAGGGCGTCACCGGGGAGCTGTTTTTT,CATSEGQGVTGELFF,-,15,TRBJ2-2,TRBV24-1,-
TGTGCCAGCAGCCCTAGCGGGGCAGGGGGAAATAATTCACCCCTCCACTTT,CASSPSGAGGNNSPLHF,once,17,TRBJ1-6,TRBV4-2,TRBD1
TGTGCCAGCAGTTCCCCGGGACACCTGATCTACGAGCAGTACTTC,CASSSPGHLIYEQYF,-,15,TRBJ2-7,TRBV6-2/TRBV6-3,-
TGTGCCAGCAGTCAGACAGGGGTTAGAGAGACCCAGTACTTC,CASSQTGVRETQYF,-,14,TRBJ2-5,TRBV6-4,TRBD1
TGTGCCTGGATGTCGACAGTCCCCTACGAGCAGTACTTC,CAWMSTVPYEQYF,-,13,TRBJ2-7,TRBV30,-
TGTGCCAGCAGCCCCCTTGGGGGGACCAACACCGGGGAGCTGTTTTTT,CASSPLGGTNTGELFF,-,16,TRBJ2-2,TRBV14,-